This T cell receptor (beta chain) was identified in a study of CD8+ T cells in alopecia areata. Regarding treatment: oral pan-JAK inhibitor, 5-10 mg twice daily. RNA was isolated and reverse transcribed to cDNA, the sequencing template. The method was immunoSEQ multiplex PCR; TCRdb's version includes in-frame clones alone and lacks a portion of them. Here the sample spans 150,000 to 250,000 clones, 55% to 75% being singletons. Germline CDR1 SGHVS, CDR2 FQNEAQ. The CDR3 runs 17 residues. Trimming at V came to 4 bases and at J to 4 bases, leaving 15 bases not matched to a gene. The sequencing here drew on CD4+ T cells sorted from blood, taken at week 24, from a patient treated with tofacitinib. This TCR was sampled from a human donor with alopecia areata. V gene TRBV7-8 combines with J gene TRBJ1-2; 7 bases agree with TRBD1. The CDR3 coding sequence is TGTGCCAGCAGCTCGACTGAACAGGGGAGCTACTCCTATGGCTACACCTTC. Its translation is CASSSTEQGSYSYGYTF. The full variable domain, completed using reference TRBV7-8 and TRBJ1-2, is GAGVSQSPRYKVAKRGQDVALRCDPISGHVSLFWYQQALGQGPEFLTYFQNEAQLDKSGLPSDRFFAERPEGSVSTLKIQRTQQEDSAVYLCASSSTEQGSYSYGYTFGSGTRLTVV.